The clone carrying this TCR beta chain has a handful of counts. CDR1 is LNHDA and CDR2 is SQIVND in the germline V gene (reference sequence). Trimming removed 10 bases from V and 4 bases from J, with 14 bases in between. There are 14 residues in the CDR3. A single record per CDR3 protein comes from TCRdb applying MiXCR to the RT-PCR reads. Among about 400,000 distinct CDR3 sequences listed, roughly 17% were seen once. The data are from a study of patients and donors after allogeneic stem cell transplantation. The sequence came from a human donor who was either an allogeneic HSCT recipient or a stem cell or donor lymphocyte infusion donor (not recorded which). It is not recorded whose cells these are; they may come from a transplant donor. V and J are TRBV19 and TRBJ2-6; D might be TRBD1 (6 bases). The sequenced sample was blood, either unsorted or a sorted T cell fraction (not recorded which). The CDR3 protein is CATKRGWGANVLTF. Here the CDR3 DNA reads TGTGCCACCAAGAGGGGGTGGGGGGCCAACGTCCTGACTTTC.